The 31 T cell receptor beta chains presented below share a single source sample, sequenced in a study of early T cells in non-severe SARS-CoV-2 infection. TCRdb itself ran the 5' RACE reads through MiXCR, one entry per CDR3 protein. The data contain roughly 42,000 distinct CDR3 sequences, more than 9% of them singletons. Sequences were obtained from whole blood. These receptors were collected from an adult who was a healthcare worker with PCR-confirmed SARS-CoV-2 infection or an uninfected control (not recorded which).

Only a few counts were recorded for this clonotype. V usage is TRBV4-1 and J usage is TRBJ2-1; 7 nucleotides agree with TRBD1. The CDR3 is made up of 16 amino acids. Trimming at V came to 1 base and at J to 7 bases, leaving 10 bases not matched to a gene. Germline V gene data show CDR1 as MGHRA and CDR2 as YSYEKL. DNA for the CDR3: TGCGCCAGCAGCCAAGTGCTTGGGGCAGGGGGTAATGAGCAGTTCTTC. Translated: CASSQVLGAGGNEQFF.

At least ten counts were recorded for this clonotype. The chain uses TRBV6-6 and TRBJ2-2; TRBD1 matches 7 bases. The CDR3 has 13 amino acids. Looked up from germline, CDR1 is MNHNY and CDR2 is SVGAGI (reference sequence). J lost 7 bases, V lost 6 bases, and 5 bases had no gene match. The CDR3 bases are TGTGCCAGCAGCGGGACAGCGAACGGGGAGCTGTTTTTT. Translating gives CASSGTANGELFF.

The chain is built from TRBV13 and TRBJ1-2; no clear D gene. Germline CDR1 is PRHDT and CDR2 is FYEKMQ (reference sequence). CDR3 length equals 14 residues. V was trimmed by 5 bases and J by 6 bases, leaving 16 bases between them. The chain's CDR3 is CASSRSVLRDGYTF. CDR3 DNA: TGTGCCAGCAGCCGTTCGGTACTTCGGGATGGCTACACCTTC.

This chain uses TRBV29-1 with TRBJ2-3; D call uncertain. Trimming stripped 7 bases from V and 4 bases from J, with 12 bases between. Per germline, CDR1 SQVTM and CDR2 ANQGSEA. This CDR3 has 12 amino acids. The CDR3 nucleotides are TGCAGCGCGATGCCGCATTCAGATACGCAGTATTTT. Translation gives CSAMPHSDTQYF.

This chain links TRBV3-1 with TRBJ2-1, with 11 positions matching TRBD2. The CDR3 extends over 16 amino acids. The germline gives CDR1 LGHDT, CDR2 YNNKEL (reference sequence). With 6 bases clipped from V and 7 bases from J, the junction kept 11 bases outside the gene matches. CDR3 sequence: CASSRTSGSWGNEQFF. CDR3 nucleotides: TGTGCCAGCAGTCGTACTAGCGGGAGCTGGGGGAATGAGCAGTTCTTC.

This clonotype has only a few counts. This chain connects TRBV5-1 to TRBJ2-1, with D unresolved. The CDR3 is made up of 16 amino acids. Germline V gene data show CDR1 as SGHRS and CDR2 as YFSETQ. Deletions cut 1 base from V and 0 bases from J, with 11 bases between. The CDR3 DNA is TGCGCCAGCAGCTTGACGGAAATTTCCTCCTACAATGAGCAGTTCTTC. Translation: CASSLTEISSYNEQFF.

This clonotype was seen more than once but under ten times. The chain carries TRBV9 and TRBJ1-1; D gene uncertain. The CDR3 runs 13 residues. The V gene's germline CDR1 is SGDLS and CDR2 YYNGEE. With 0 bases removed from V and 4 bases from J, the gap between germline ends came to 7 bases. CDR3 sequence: CASSVGRSTEAFF. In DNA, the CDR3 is TGTGCCAGCAGCGTAGGTAGGAGCACTGAAGCTTTCTTT.

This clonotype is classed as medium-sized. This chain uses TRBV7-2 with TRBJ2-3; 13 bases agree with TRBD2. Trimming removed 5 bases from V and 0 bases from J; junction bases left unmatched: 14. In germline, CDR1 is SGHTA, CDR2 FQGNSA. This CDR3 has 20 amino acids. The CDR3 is CASSLPGLGTSGTSTDTQYF. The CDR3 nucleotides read TGTGCCAGCAGCCTTCCAGGACTCGGGACTAGCGGGACTAGCACAGATACGCAGTATTTT.

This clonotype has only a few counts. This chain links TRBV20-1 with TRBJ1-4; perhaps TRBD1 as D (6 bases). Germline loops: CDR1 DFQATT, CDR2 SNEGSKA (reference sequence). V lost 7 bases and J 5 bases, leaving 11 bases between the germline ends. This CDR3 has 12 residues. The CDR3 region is CSVGQTNEKLFF. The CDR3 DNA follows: TGCAGTGTAGGACAGACAAATGAAAAACTGTTTTTT.

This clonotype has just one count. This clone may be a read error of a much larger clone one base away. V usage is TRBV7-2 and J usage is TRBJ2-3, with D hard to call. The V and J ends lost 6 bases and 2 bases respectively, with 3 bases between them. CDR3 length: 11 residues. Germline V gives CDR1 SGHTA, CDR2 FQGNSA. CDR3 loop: CASRLTDTQYF. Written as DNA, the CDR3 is TGTGCCAGCAGGCTCACAGATACGCAGTATTTT.

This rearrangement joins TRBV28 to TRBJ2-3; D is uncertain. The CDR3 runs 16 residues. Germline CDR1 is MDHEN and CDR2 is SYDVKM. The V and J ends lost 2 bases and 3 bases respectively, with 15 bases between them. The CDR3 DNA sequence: TGTGCCAGCAGTTTAGTCCTGAGCCGACCGACAGATACGCAGTATTTT. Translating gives CASSLVLSRPTDTQYF. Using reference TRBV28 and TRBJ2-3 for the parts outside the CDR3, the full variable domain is DVKVTQSSRYLVKRTGEKVFLECVQDMDHENMFWYRQDPGLGLRLIYFSYDVKMKEKGDIPEGYSVSREKKERFSLILESASTNQTSMYLCASSLVLSRPTDTQYFGPGTRLTVL.

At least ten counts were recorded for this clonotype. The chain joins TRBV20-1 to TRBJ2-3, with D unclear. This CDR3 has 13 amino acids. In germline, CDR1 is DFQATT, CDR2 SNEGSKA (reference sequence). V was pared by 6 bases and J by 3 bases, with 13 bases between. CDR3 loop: CSAQEQPTDTQYF. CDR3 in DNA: TGCAGTGCCCAAGAACAACCAACAGATACGCAGTATTTT.

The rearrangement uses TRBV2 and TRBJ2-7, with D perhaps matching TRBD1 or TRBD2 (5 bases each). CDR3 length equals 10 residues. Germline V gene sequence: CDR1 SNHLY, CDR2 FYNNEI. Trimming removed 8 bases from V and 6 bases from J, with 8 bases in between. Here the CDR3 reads CASGTREQYF. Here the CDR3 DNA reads TGTGCCAGCGGGACGCGCGAGCAGTACTTC.

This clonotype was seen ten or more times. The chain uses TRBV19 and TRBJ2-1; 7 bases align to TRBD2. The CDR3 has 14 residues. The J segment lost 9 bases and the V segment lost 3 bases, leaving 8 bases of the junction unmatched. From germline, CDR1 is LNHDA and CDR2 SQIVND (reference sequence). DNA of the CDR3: TGTGCCAGTAGTATCTCAGCGGGAAGGGGTGAGCAGTTCTTC. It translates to CASSISAGRGEQFF.

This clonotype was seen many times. Written as DNA, the CDR3 is TGCAGCGTTGAGGCGGGGCAGGGTTCATCCGGGGAGCTGTTTTTT. This codes for CSVEAGQGSSGELFF. This rearrangement joins TRBV29-1 to TRBJ2-2, with a possible D match to TRBD2 (6 bases). Trimming left V 3 bases short and J 6 bases short, with 17 bases between. Germline loops: CDR1 SQVTM, CDR2 ANQGSEA. The CDR3 is 15 amino acids.

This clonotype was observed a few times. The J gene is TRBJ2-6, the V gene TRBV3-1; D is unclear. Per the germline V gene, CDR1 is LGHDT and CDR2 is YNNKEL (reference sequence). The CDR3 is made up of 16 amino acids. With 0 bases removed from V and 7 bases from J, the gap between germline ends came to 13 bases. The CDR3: CASSQESHWGANVLTF. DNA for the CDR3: TGTGCCAGCAGCCAAGAATCTCATTGGGGTGCCAACGTCCTGACTTTC.

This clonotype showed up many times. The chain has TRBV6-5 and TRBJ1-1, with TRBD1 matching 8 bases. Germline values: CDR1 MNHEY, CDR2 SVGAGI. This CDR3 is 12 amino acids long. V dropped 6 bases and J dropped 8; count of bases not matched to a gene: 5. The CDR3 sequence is CASSATGAEAFF. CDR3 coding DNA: TGTGCCAGCAGCGCGACAGGGGCGGAAGCTTTCTTT.

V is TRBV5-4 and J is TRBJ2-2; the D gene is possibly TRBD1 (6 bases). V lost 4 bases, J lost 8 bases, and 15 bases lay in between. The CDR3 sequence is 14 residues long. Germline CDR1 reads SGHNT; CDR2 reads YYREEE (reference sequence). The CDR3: CASSPYRVAGELFF. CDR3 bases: TGTGCCAGCAGCCCGTACAGGGTTGCTGGGGAGCTGTTTTTT.

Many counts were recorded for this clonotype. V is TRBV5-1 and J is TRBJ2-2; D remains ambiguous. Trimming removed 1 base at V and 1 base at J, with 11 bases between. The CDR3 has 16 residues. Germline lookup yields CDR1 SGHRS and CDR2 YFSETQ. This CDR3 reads CASSLLGYLNTGELFF. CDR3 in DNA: TGCGCCAGCAGCTTGCTCGGCTACCTGAACACCGGGGAGCTGTTTTTT.

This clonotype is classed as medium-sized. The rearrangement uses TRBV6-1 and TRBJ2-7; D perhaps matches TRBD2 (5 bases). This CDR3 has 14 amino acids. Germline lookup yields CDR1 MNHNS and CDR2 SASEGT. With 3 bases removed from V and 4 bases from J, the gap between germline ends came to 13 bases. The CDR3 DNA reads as TGTGCCAGCAGTGAGCAGGCGGGCCCATACGAGCAGTACTTC. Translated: CASSEQAGPYEQYF.

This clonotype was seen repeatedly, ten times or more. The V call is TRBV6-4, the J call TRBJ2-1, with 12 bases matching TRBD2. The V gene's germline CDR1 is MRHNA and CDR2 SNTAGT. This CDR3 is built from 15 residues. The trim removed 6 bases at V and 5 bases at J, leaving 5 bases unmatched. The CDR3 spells CASSPLAGGDNEQFF. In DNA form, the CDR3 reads TGTGCCAGCAGCCCCCTAGCGGGGGGGGACAATGAGCAGTTCTTC.

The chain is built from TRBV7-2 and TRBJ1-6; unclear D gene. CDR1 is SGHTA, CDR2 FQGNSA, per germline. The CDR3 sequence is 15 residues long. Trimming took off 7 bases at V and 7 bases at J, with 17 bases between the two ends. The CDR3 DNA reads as TGTGCCAGCATCCTTTTTGTGGGGTGGAATTCACCCCTCCACTTT. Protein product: CASILFVGWNSPLHF.

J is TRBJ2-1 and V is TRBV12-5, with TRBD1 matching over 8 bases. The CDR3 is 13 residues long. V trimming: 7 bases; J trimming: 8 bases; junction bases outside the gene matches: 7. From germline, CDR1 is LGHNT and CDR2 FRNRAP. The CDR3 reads CASATDRGDEQFF. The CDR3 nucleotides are TGTGCTAGTGCCACTGACAGGGGCGATGAGCAGTTCTTC.

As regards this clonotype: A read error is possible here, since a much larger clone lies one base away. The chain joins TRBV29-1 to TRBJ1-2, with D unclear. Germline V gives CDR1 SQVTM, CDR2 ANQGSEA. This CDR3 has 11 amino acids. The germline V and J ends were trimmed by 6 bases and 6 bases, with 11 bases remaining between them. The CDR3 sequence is CSVREGHGYTF. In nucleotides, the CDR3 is TGCAGCGTCCGAGAAGGCCATGGCTACACCTTC.

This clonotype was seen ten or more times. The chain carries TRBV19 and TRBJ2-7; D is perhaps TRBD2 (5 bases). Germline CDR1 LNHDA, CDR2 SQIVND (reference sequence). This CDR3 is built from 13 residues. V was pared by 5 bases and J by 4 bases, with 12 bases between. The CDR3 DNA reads TGTGCCAGTAGTGTCTTCAGCGGTTACGAGCAGTACTTC. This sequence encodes CASSVFSGYEQYF.

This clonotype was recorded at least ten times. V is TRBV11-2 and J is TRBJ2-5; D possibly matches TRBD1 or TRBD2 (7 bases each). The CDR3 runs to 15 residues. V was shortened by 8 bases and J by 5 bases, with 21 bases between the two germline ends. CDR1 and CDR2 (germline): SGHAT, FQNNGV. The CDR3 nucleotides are TGTGCCAGCGACTGGGCAGGGGGGGGAGTGGAGACCCAGTACTTC. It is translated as CASDWAGGGVETQYF.

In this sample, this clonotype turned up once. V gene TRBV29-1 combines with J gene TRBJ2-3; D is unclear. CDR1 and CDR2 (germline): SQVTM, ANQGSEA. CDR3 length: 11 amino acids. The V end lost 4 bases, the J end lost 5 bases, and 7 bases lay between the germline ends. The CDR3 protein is CSVGRRDTQYF. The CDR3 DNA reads TGCAGCGTTGGCCGTCGAGATACGCAGTATTTT.

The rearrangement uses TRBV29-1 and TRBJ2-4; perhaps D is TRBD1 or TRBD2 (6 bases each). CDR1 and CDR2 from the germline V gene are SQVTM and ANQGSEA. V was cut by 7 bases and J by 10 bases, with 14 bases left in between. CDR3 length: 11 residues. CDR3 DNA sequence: TGCAGCGAACAAGTAGGGGGGATTCAGTACTTC. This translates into CSEQVGGIQYF.

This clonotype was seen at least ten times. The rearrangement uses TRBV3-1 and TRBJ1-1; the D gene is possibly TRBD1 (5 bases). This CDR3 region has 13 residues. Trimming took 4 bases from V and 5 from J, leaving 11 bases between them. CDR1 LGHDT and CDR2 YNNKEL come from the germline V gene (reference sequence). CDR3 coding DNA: TGTGCCAGCAGCCCAGGGCGGGGAACTGAAGCTTTCTTT. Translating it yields CASSPGRGTEAFF.

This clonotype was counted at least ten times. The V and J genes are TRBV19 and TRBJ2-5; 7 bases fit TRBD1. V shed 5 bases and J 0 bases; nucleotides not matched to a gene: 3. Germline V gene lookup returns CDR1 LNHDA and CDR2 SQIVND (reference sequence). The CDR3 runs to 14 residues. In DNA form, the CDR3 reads TGTGCCAGTAGTGGGACAGCCGACCAAGAGACCCAGTACTTC. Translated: CASSGTADQETQYF.

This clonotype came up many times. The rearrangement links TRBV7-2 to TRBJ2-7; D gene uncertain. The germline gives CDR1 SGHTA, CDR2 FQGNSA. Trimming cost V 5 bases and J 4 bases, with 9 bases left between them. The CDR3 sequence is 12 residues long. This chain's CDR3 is CASSRINYEQYF. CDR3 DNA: TGTGCCAGCAGCCGAATAAATTACGAGCAGTACTTC.